This T cell receptor beta chain came from a study of T cells in Graves' hyperthyroidism and ophthalmopathy. Overall study results and limits: Appearing also in blood were most of the thyroid clonotypes expanded above 0.001.

Germline CDR1 reads KGHSH; CDR2 reads LQKENI. The germline V and J ends were trimmed by 5 bases and 5 bases, with 13 bases remaining between them. This CDR3 spans 13 amino acids. Amplification targeted TCR beta CDR3 regions from RNA transcripts. In the first-round RT-PCR of the TCR CDR3, the HTBI primer set was used. A single record per CDR3 protein comes from TCRdb applying MiXCR to the multiplex PCR reads. The repertoire holds approximately 530,000 distinct CDR3 sequences, with around 17% as singletons. With regard to this clonotype: Its antigen remains unidentified.

The receptor was isolated from a woman aged 18-30 years with Graves' hyperthyroidism. Sequenced input: blood. The rearrangement uses TRBV18 and TRBJ2-7; D ambiguous. The chain's CDR3 is CASSETSGHEQYF. As DNA, the CDR3 is TGTGCCAGCTCAGAAACATCGGGCCACGAGCAGTACTTC.